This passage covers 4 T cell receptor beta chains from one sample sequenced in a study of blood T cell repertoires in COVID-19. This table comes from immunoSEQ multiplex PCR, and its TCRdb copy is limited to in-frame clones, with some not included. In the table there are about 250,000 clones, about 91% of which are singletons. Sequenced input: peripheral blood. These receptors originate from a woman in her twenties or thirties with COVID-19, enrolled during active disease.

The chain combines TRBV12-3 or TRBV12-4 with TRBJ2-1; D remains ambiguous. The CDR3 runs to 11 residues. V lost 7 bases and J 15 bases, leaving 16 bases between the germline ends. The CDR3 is CASTLETATFF. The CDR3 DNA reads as TGTGCCAGCACCCTGGAGACGGCCACGTTCTTC.

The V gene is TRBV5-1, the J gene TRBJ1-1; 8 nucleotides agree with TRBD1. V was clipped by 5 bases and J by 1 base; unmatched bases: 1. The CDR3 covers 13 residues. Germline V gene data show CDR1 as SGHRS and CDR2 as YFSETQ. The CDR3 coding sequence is TGCGCCAGCAGAGGGACAGGGAACACTGAAGCTTTCTTT. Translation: CASRGTGNTEAFF.

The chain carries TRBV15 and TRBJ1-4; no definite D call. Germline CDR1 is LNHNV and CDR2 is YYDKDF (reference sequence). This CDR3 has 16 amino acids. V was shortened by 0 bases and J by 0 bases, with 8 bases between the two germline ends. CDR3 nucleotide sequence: TGTGCCACCAGCAGAGATAGGAGGTCAACTAATGAAAAACTGTTTTTT. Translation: CATSRDRRSTNEKLFF.

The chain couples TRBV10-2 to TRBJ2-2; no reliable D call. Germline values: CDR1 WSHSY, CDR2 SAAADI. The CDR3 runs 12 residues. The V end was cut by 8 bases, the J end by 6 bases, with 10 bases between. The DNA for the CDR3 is TGCGCCAGCCTATTATCCTCCGGGGAGCTGTTTTTT. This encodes CASLLSSGELFF.